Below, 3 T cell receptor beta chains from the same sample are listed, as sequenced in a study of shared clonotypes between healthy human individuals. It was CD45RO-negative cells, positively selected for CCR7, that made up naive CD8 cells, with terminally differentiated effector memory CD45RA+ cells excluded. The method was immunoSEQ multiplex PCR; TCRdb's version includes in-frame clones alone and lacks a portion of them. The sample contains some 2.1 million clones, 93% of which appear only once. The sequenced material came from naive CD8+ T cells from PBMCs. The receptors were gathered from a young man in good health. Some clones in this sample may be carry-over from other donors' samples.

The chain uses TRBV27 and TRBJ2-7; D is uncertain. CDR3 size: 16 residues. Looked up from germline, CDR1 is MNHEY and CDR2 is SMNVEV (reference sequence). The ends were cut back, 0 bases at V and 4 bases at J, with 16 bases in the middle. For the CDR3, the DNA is TGTGCCAGCAGTTTATCGAGTCCCTATCTTATTTACGAGCAGTACTTC. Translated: CASSLSSPYLIYEQYF.

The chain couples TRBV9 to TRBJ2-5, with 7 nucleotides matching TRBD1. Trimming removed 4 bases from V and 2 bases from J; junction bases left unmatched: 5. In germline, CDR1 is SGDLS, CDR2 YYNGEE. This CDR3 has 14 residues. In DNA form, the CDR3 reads TGTGCCAGCAGCACAGGGGATGGGCAAGAGACCCAGTACTTC. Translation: CASSTGDGQETQYF.

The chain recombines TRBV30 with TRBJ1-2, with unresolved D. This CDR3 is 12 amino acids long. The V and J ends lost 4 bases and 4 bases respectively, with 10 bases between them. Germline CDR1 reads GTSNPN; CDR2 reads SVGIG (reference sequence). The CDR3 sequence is CAWNWGIYGYTF. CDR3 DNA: TGTGCCTGGAATTGGGGAATCTATGGCTACACCTTC.